Each of the 26 T cell receptor beta chains below was sequenced from the same sample in a study of blood T cell repertoires in COVID-19. Sequencing used immunoSEQ multiplex PCR; TCRdb keeps in-frame clones, though not all of them. Here the sample spans 54,000 or so clones, 80% to 90% being singletons. The source material was peripheral blood. All receptors derive from a human donor in a cohort sampled during active COVID-19.

The V gene is TRBV3-1 (or the pseudogene TRBV3-2), the J gene TRBJ1-3, with a tentative D call TRBD1 (5 bases). The CDR3 runs 16 residues. The V and J ends lost 2 bases and 0 bases respectively, with 11 bases between them. The germline V gene has CDR1 LGHDT and CDR2 YNNKEL (reference sequence). CDR3 sequence reads: CASSQWGSSSGNTIYF. For the CDR3, the DNA is TGTGCCAGCAGCCAATGGGGCTCGAGCTCTGGAAACACCATATATTTT.

This clone showed up just once. Lacking the conserved final phenylalanine or tryptophan, this CDR3 likely reflects a read error. The DNA is left out, because the CDR3 cannot be placed on it with certainty; the CDR3 is given as TCRdb lists it. CDR3 sequence: CASSYPGDSR. The V and J genes are TRBV6-5 and TRBJ2-6; the table's D call of TRBD2 was not tested on the DNA. The CDR3 comprises 10 residues, both ends counted. CDR1 is MNHEY, CDR2 SVGAGI, per germline.

This clone was seen more than once but under ten times. The chain recombines TRBV7-9 with TRBJ1-3, with D unclear. Germline V gene lookup returns CDR1 SEHNR and CDR2 FQNEAQ (reference sequence). Trimming cost V 5 bases and J 0 bases, with 8 bases left between them. The CDR3 consists of 14 residues. This CDR3 reads CASSASVSGNTIYF. Written as DNA, the CDR3 is TGTGCCAGCAGCGCGAGCGTCTCTGGAAACACCATATATTTT.

In this sample, this clone turned up once. This chain uses TRBV7-9 with TRBJ2-7; 9 bases line up with TRBD1. The CDR3 is made up of 16 amino acids. CDR1 and CDR2 (germline): SEHNR, FQNEAQ (reference sequence). With 5 bases clipped from V and 0 bases from J, the junction kept 8 bases outside the gene matches. The CDR3, as DNA: TGTGCCAGCAGCCCTCGGACAGGGGTTAGCTCCTACGAGCAGTACTTC. This encodes CASSPRTGVSSYEQYF.

This chain joins TRBV15 and TRBJ1-1; D ambiguous. Germline values: CDR1 LNHNV, CDR2 YYDKDF (reference sequence). The length of the CDR3 is 14 residues. Trimming took 0 bases from V and 0 from J, leaving 5 bases between them. The DNA of the CDR3 is TGTGCCACCAGCAGAGACAGTATGAACACTGAAGCTTTCTTT. Its translation: CATSRDSMNTEAFF.

This chain connects TRBV6-5 to TRBJ1-2, with 7 bases matching TRBD1. Germline V gene data show CDR1 as MNHEY and CDR2 as SVGAGI. This CDR3 region has 15 residues. The V gene end was trimmed by 2 bases and the J gene end by 7 bases; junction bases not matched to a gene: 10. This CDR3 reads CASSYNPDREGGYTF. In nucleotides, the CDR3 is TGTGCCAGCAGTTACAACCCAGACAGGGAAGGTGGCTACACCTTC.

About this clone itself: A junction boundary mismatches the germline segment, possibly from a read error. This chain connects TRBV2 to TRBJ1-2; 8 nucleotides agree with TRBD1. This CDR3 is 17 amino acids long. The germline gives CDR1 SNHLY, CDR2 FYNNEI. CDR3 coding DNA: TGTGCCAGCAGGGAAGGAGGACAGGGCAGGGGTGCGTATGGCTACACCTTC. It encodes CASREGGQGRGAYGYTF.

Written as DNA, the CDR3 is TGCGCCAGCTCGACTGGCGGGGGTTACGAGCAGTACTTC. This sequence encodes CASSTGGGYEQYF. This chain uses TRBV5-1 with TRBJ2-7, with 7 bases identical to TRBD2. The CDR3 runs to 13 residues. V was clipped by 7 bases and J by 4 bases; unmatched bases: 8. Germline CDR1 SGHRS, CDR2 YFSETQ.

J is TRBJ1-2 and V is TRBV2, with 9 bases fitting TRBD1. The CDR3 sequence is 14 residues long. V was pared by 6 bases and J by 5 bases, with 7 bases of the junction left unmatched. CDR1 and CDR2 from the germline V gene are SNHLY and FYNNEI. DNA for the CDR3: TGTGCCAGCAGCCTCCGGGACAGGGCTTATGGCTACACCTTC. As protein: CASSLRDRAYGYTF.

The chain employs TRBV21-1 and TRBJ1-1; the table calls TRBD1, which could not be checked here. TRBV21-1 represents a pseudogene. The CDR3 sequence is 14 residues long. CDR3 protein: CASSKQGANTEAFF. The DNA for the CDR3 is TGTGCCAGCAGCAAACAGGGGGCGAACACTGAAGCTTTCTTT.

This rearrangement joins TRBV18 to TRBJ2-7, with a weak D call TRBD1 (7 bases). Trimming took off 8 bases at V and 7 bases at J, with 21 bases between the two ends. Germline assignment: CDR1 KGHSH and CDR2 LQKENI. The CDR3 extends over 14 amino acids. CDR3 in amino acids: CASALGGQLREQYF. CDR3 DNA: TGTGCCAGCGCTCTGGGGGGACAGCTTAGAGAGCAGTACTTC. The full variable domain, completed using reference TRBV18 and TRBJ2-7, is NAGVMQNPRHLVRRRGQEARLRCSPMKGHSHVYWYRQLPEEGLKFMVYLQKENIIDESGMPKERFSAEFPKEGPSILRIQQVVRGDSAAYFCASALGGQLREQYFGPGTRLTVT.

The J gene is TRBJ2-7, the V gene TRBV9, with 7 bases lining up with TRBD1. The CDR3 totals 14 residues. From germline, CDR1 is SGDLS and CDR2 YYNGEE. V lost 1 base to trimming and J lost 2 bases; unmatched junction nucleotides: 3. CDR3 region: CASSVSTGPYEQYF. The CDR3 nucleotides are TGTGCCAGCAGCGTATCGACAGGGCCCTACGAGCAGTACTTC.

The chain employs TRBV19 and TRBJ1-1; D unresolved. The CDR3 covers 13 residues. Trimming took 5 bases from V and 3 from J, leaving 10 bases between them. The germline CDR1 and CDR2 sequences are LNHDA and SQIVND (reference sequence). The CDR3 region is CASSSNGDTEAFF. DNA for the CDR3: TGTGCCAGTAGTTCCAATGGAGACACTGAAGCTTTCTTT.

The chain recombines TRBV19 with TRBJ1-5; 8 nucleotides agree with TRBD1. The V gene's germline CDR1 is LNHDA and CDR2 SQIVND (reference sequence). CDR3 length equals 17 residues. With V trimmed by 7 bases and J by 0 bases, 11 bases remained unmatched. CDR3 nucleotide sequence: TGTGCCAGTAACCCCGGGACAGGAGTTTATAGCAATCAGCCCCAGCATTTT. This encodes CASNPGTGVYSNQPQHF.

This clone was seen a single time. This chain's CDR3 is CASSVAPGGRDTQYF. CDR3 bases: TGTGCCAGCAGCGTAGCCCCAGGGGGCAGAGATACGCAGTATTTT. V gene TRBV9 combines with J gene TRBJ2-3; 8 bases map to TRBD1. With 0 bases clipped from V and 5 bases from J, the junction kept 5 bases outside the gene matches. Germline loops: CDR1 SGDLS, CDR2 YYNGEE. The CDR3 has 15 residues.

The genes are TRBV15 and TRBJ1-4; 9 nucleotides line up with TRBD1. CDR3 length equals 14 residues. Germline CDR1 reads LNHNV; CDR2 reads YYDKDF (reference sequence). Germline trimming cut 6 bases from V and 7 bases from J; bases unmatched to any gene: 6. As DNA, the CDR3 is TGTGCCACCAGTAGACAGGGGGGACGTGAAAAACTGTTTTTT. Residues: CATSRQGGREKLFF.

The V gene is TRBV27, the J gene TRBJ2-7, with 8 bases that match TRBD1. CDR3 length equals 13 residues. Germline lookup yields CDR1 MNHEY and CDR2 SMNVEV (reference sequence). Unmatched junction bases numbered 11, after V lost 5 bases and J lost 11 bases. The chain's CDR3 is CASSLMTGAAEYF. The CDR3 region has the DNA TGTGCCAGCAGTCTAATGACAGGGGCGGCTGAGTACTTC.

The chain links TRBV7-2 to TRBJ2-2, with 7 bases matching TRBD1. The CDR3 is 18 residues long. The junction had 12 bases not matched to a gene; V was cut back by 5 bases and J by 0 bases. The germline gives CDR1 SGHTA, CDR2 FQGNSA. CDR3 coding DNA: TGTGCCAGCAGCCCTGTAAGGGGGCCAGGTTCGAACACCGGGGAGCTGTTTTTT. Translation: CASSPVRGPGSNTGELFF.

The V and J genes are TRBV20-1 and TRBJ2-7, with D possibly TRBD2 on 5 matching bases. The CDR3 consists of 11 residues. V was clipped by 7 bases and J by 5 bases, with 12 bases between them. Per germline, CDR1 DFQATT and CDR2 SNEGSKA (reference sequence). The CDR3 loop is CSVAYRDEQYF. As DNA, the CDR3 is TGCAGTGTAGCGTACCGGGACGAGCAGTACTTC.

The rearrangement links TRBV18 to TRBJ2-3; 9 bases are shared with TRBD2. The CDR3 spans 15 residues. The germline V gene has CDR1 KGHSH and CDR2 LQKENI. The V segment lost 3 bases and the J segment 2 bases; nucleotides outside the gene matches: 3. The CDR3 region is CASSPIAGATDTQYF. CDR3 bases: TGTGCCAGCTCACCCATAGCGGGAGCCACAGATACGCAGTATTTT.

Written as DNA, the CDR3 is TGTGCCAGTAGCCTGAAGTGGCCAGAAGAGACCCAGTACTTC. The encoded protein is CASSLKWPEETQYF. The chain carries TRBV19 and TRBJ2-5; D call uncertain. Per germline, CDR1 LNHDA and CDR2 SQIVND (reference sequence). Between the trimmed V and J ends, which lost 6 bases and 3 bases, there was a span of 14 bases. CDR3 length equals 14 residues.

The sample holds one count of this clone. This rearrangement joins TRBV30 to TRBJ1-4; 8 bases align to TRBD1. V dropped 2 bases and J dropped 2; count of bases not matched to a gene: 7. Per the germline V gene, CDR1 is GTSNPN and CDR2 is SVGIG (reference sequence). The CDR3 runs to 16 residues. CDR3 amino acids: CAWSSARDRTNEKLFF. In DNA form, the CDR3 reads TGTGCCTGGAGTTCCGCCCGGGACAGGACTAATGAAAAACTGTTTTTT.

The chain carries TRBV2 and TRBJ1-4; TRBD1 matches at 8 bases. The V gene's germline CDR1 is SNHLY and CDR2 FYNNEI. The ends lost 6 bases at V and 2 bases at J; junction bases unmatched: 5. This CDR3 has 15 residues. The CDR3 protein is CASRRTGFTNEKLFF. The CDR3 DNA reads TGTGCCAGCAGGAGGACAGGGTTCACTAATGAAAAACTGTTTTTT.

The genes are TRBV9 and TRBJ2-1; D perhaps matches TRBD2 (5 bases). The CDR3 is made up of 16 amino acids. V shed 4 bases and J shed 5 bases, with 19 bases lying between them. CDR1 and CDR2 (germline): SGDLS, YYNGEE. CDR3 nucleotides: TGTGCCAGCAGCCCCTATGACTATGCAACAGACAATGAGCAGTTCTTC. Its translation is CASSPYDYATDNEQFF.

V gene TRBV5-1 combines with J gene TRBJ1-3; D gene ambiguous. Germline lookup yields CDR1 SGHRS and CDR2 YFSETQ. V was pared by 0 bases and J by 1 base, with 11 bases between. The CDR3 loop spans 16 amino acids. CDR3 nucleotides: TGCGCCAGCAGCTTGGACGGGAACCGGTCTGGAAACACCATATATTTT. Its protein is CASSLDGNRSGNTIYF. Combining the CDR3 with reference TRBV5-1 and TRBJ1-3 gives the whole variable domain KAGVTQTPRYLIKTRGQQVTLSCSPISGHRSVSWYQQTPGQGLQFLFEYFSETQRNKGNFPGRFSGRQFSNSRSEMNVSTLELGDSALYLCASSLDGNRSGNTIYFGEGSWLTVV.

CDR3 in DNA: TGTGCCAGCAGAATGACAGTTACTAACACTGAAGCTTTCTTT. This codes for CASRMTVTNTEAFF. The V and J genes are TRBV2 and TRBJ1-1; tentatively, D is TRBD1 (5 bases). This CDR3 region has 14 residues. V lost 6 bases and J lost 2, with 13 bases in between. CDR1 is SNHLY, CDR2 FYNNEI, per germline.